Here is one T cell receptor (beta chain) with its context. Its antigen is currently unknown. The source of the sample is a study of long-term antiretroviral therapy in people with HIV. Whole-study findings and limits: Repertoires with HIV possessed tighter CDR3 length spans than those of controls. Within the repertoire, clones expanded before ART were dominant at all time points.

Survey-level resolution applied to immunoSEQ assay v3.0. Some clones are missing from TCRdb's copy, which holds only in-frame ones; the method was immunoSEQ multiplex PCR. In the table there are around 25,000 clones, roughly 89% of which are singletons. The germline V and J ends were trimmed by 2 bases and 10 bases, with 14 bases remaining between them. Germline CDR1 reads MNHEY; CDR2 reads SMNVEV (reference sequence). This CDR3 contains 14 residues. The origin of this receptor is a man between 50 and 59 years old with HIV. This chain links TRBV27 with TRBJ1-4; tentatively, D is TRBD1 (5 bases). This material consisted of unsorted PBMCs, taken 1.8 years before starting antiretroviral therapy. The CDR3 DNA reads TGTGCCAGCAGTTTACAAATGGGGCAGGGAAAACTGTTTTTT. Protein: CASSLQMGQGKLFF.